This T cell receptor (beta chain) was recovered during a study of blood T cells in healthy people across ages (dated by TCRdb to the mid-2010s). Study-level background: In model experiments, roughly one uniquely barcoded TCR beta cDNA molecule per two T cells was captured by template switching. Age-related changes in TCR beta repertoire diversity were measured in the study by deep sequencing normalized with unique cDNA molecular identifiers. To avoid experimental bias, donors of different ages were spread randomly across the sequencing lanes. The donors were divided into four age groups: young (average around 16 years), middle-aged (approximately 41), aged (about 60) and long-lived (about 84). Two additional independent replicas of 1 million unique cDNA reads from the same blood draw were analyzed for two donors (one aged 18 to 29 and one aged 80 or older).

Donors were approximately 42 systemically healthy Caucasian individuals from Russia aged about 6 to 100 years. Ten milliliters of peripheral blood were drawn from each donor into EDTA-treated Vacutainer tubes. Ficoll-Paque density-gradient centrifugation was used to isolate PBMCs, with at least 6 million per sample. Total RNA, at least 5 micrograms per sample, was extracted from PBMCs with Trizol reagent. For every donor, flow cytometry on a PBMC aliquot measured the percentage of naive CD45RAhigh/CD27high T cells. Inclusive of the bounding cysteine and phenylalanine, the CDR3 is 14 residues long. CDR3 DNA only is kept here, 42 bases in frame from base 1. The V end loses 5 bases and the J end loses 4 bases, and a stretch of 15 bases separates them. CDR1 MDHEN and CDR2 SYDVKM are derived from the germline V gene. General findings and caveats noted by the study authors: Because donor CMV infection status was unknown, age-related changes in expanded clonotypes were potentially confounded. Compared with the aged group, more naive CD4+ T cells, fewer expanded clones and increased TCR diversity were shown by the long-lived group, suggesting age selection. As age increased, observed TCR beta diversity per million T cells dropped in a roughly linear way, and a significant reduction was already evident by age about 36. Observed TCR beta diversity correlated strongly with the percentage of naive T cells measured by flow cytometry. Bulk unsorted PBMC profiling prevented conclusive comparison of naive and antigen-experienced compartments. Estimates of total diversity based on one million sequenced T cells were considered lower bounds and underestimates.

Libraries were made using 5' RACE. The sequencer was an Illumina HiSeq 2500. A second PCR of about 7 to 12 cycles was performed with a sample-barcoded 5' primer and a J-beta primer mix. A template-switch 5' adaptor carrying 12 random nucleotides introduced a unique molecular identifier onto each TCR beta cDNA molecule. At least 3 million CDR3-containing paired-end reads were obtained from each sample. First-strand cDNA was synthesized from all RNA with the Mint cDNA synthesis kit, primed by a TRBC-specific oligonucleotide. Following uracil-DNA glycosylase treatment, a first 18-cycle PCR with universal primers M1SS and BC2_uni_R was performed on all cDNA. As for the authors' bioinformatics: Each sample was normalized by randomly selecting 1 million high-quality reads, each carrying a distinct molecular identifier. Instead of being binned into consensus sequences, reads with shared molecular identifiers were discarded. CDR3 identification, clonotype clustering and error correction used MiTCR with a Q25 quality threshold and the strictest error-elimination algorithm. Lower-bound total TCR beta diversity was estimated with a nonparametric unseen species model using Euler transformation. TCRdb ran its own pipeline on the public reads, namely fastp trimming at Q25 and MiXCR clone calling, and kept in-frame beta chains. When rows share a CDR3 protein, they turn into one entry using the most common DNA and genes. What appears here as the V and J calls and clone size reflects TCRdb's work, not the paper's. This sample gives 1.2 million to 1.5 million distinct CDR3 sequences in total; 40% to 50% of them show up just once. Clones ranked in the top ten supply around 8% of the sample.

This clonotype was seen a few times. Its antigen remains undetermined. No clone much larger than this one lies a single base away; base qualities are absent. The source of this sequence is a woman between 18 and 29 years old in good health. The rearranged chain carries TRBV28 and TRBJ2-7, with the D assignment possibly TRBD1 or TRBD2, given 6 matching bases for each. Sequenced: blood. The CDR3 protein sequence reads: CASSLGGLPYEQYF. The DNA sequence is TGTGCCAGCAGTCTCGGGGGCCTACCGTACGAGCAGTACTTC.